The 31 T cell receptor beta chains below all came from one sample that was sequenced in a study of CD8 T cells in ankylosing spondylitis. Study findings and constraints: It appeared that ankylosing spondylitis blood was characterized by a TCR beta motif of several highly homologous variants.

These TCRs are of unknown antigen specificity. TCRdb passed the 5' RACE reads through MiXCR, listing each CDR3 protein once. Among about 800,000 distinct CDR3 sequences listed, about 10% were seen once. Source material: blood, either unsorted or a sorted T cell fraction (not recorded which). The receptors stem from a male donor with ankylosing spondylitis.

This clonotype was seen only a few times. The chain couples TRBV20-1 to TRBJ2-1; possibly TRBD2 for D (6 bases). Germline V gene lookup returns CDR1 DFQATT and CDR2 SNEGSKA (reference sequence). Trimming cost V 3 bases and J 4 bases, with 16 bases left between them. This CDR3 comprises 15 residues. In DNA, the CDR3 is TGCAGTGCTAGGAGGGCGGACTACTTTTACAATGAGCAGTTCTTC. Amino acid sequence: CSARRADYFYNEQFF.

This clonotype was counted at least ten times. V and J are TRBV9 and TRBJ2-1; D might be TRBD2 (6 bases). The length of the CDR3 is 15 residues. From germline, CDR1 is SGDLS and CDR2 YYNGEE. V lost 1 base and J 8 bases, leaving 16 bases between the germline ends. CDR3 residues: CASSVSRGSSHEQFF. CDR3 nucleotide sequence: TGTGCCAGCAGCGTATCGCGGGGCAGCTCCCATGAGCAGTTCTTC.

Many counts were recorded for this clonotype. The CDR3 region is CASSFILNEQFF. CDR3 DNA: TGTGCCAGCAGTTTCATTTTGAATGAGCAGTTCTTC. The gene calls are TRBV28 and TRBJ2-1; unclear D gene. Trimming stripped 3 bases from V and 7 bases from J, with 7 bases between. The CDR3 length is 12 residues. CDR1 and CDR2 (germline): MDHEN, SYDVKM.

The V and J genes are TRBV20-1 and TRBJ2-3, with TRBD1 identical over 9 bases. V dropped 5 bases and J dropped 0; count of bases not matched to a gene: 9. The germline V gene encodes CDR1 DFQATT and CDR2 SNEGSKA (reference sequence). The CDR3 sequence is 16 residues long. CDR3 region: CSAYFPGQGSTDTQYF. In DNA form, the CDR3 reads TGCAGTGCTTATTTCCCGGGACAGGGAAGCACAGATACGCAGTATTTT.

This clonotype was seen many times. A junction end diverges from the germline sequence, so it may reflect a read error. CDR3 sequence (DNA): TGTGCCAGCAGGCGCGACAGCAACACCGGGGAGCTGTTTTTT. Translated, it gives CASRRDSNTGELFF. The genes are TRBV5-1 and TRBJ2-2; tentatively, D is TRBD1 (5 bases). CDR1 is SGHRS, CDR2 YFSETQ, per germline. The CDR3 contains 14 residues.

J is TRBJ2-7 and V is TRBV27; D is perhaps TRBD1 (6 bases). The germline gives CDR1 MNHEY, CDR2 SMNVEV (reference sequence). V dropped 5 bases and J dropped 8 bases, with 22 bases sitting between them. The CDR3 has 15 amino acids. The CDR3 loop reads CASSPPGAASFQQYF. In DNA form, the CDR3 reads TGTGCCAGCAGTCCTCCAGGGGCAGCCTCCTTCCAGCAGTACTTC.

The chain combines TRBV10-3 with TRBJ1-5; 7 bases line up with TRBD1. Germline assignment: CDR1 ENHRY and CDR2 SYGVKD. V shed 3 bases, J shed 7 bases, and the junction held 6 bases outside the gene matches. The CDR3 contains 14 residues. The chain's CDR3 is CAISDDRVGQPQHF. The CDR3 DNA reads as TGTGCCATCAGTGACGACAGGGTCGGACAGCCCCAGCATTTT.

This clonotype was observed at least ten times. The chain uses TRBV29-1 and TRBJ1-4; D gene ambiguous. V was clipped by 6 bases and J by 0 bases, with 11 bases between them. From germline, CDR1 is SQVTM and CDR2 ANQGSEA. The CDR3 is 14 residues long. CDR3: CSVEEPTTNEKLFF. Here the CDR3 DNA reads TGCAGCGTCGAGGAGCCCACAACTAATGAAAAACTGTTTTTT.

The gene calls are TRBV30 and TRBJ2-3; D possibly matches TRBD1 or TRBD2 (7 bases each). The V and J ends lost 4 bases and 5 bases respectively, with 13 bases between them. The CDR3 spans 13 residues. From germline, CDR1 is GTSNPN and CDR2 SVGIG (reference sequence). The CDR3 protein is CAWMTGRGDTQYF. The CDR3 DNA reads TGTGCCTGGATGACAGGGAGGGGAGATACGCAGTATTTT.

The sample holds a few counts of this clonotype. J is TRBJ2-3 and V is TRBV6-5; no reliable D call. V was pared by 2 bases and J by 2 bases, with 5 bases between. Germline CDR1 is MNHEY and CDR2 is SVGAGI. The CDR3 covers 13 residues. The CDR3 bases are TGTGCCAGCAGTTACGAGGTCACAGATACGCAGTATTTT. It encodes CASSYEVTDTQYF.

This clonotype was picked up a small number of times. The J gene is TRBJ2-7, the V gene TRBV15, with D perhaps matching TRBD2 (5 bases). Trimming removed 3 bases at V and 3 bases at J, with 12 bases between. Germline V gene sequence: CDR1 LNHNV, CDR2 YYDKDF (reference sequence). The CDR3 totals 14 residues. CDR3 in amino acids: CATSRGDTNYEQYF. In nucleotides, the CDR3 is TGTGCCACCAGCAGGGGAGACACAAACTACGAGCAGTACTTC.

The chain employs TRBV5-1 and TRBJ2-6, with a possible D match to TRBD1 (6 bases). Germline V gives CDR1 SGHRS, CDR2 YFSETQ. This CDR3 has 16 amino acids. Trimming took 4 bases from V and 0 from J, leaving 11 bases between them. CDR3 protein: CASSEGVSSGANVLTF. DNA for the CDR3: TGCGCCAGCAGCGAGGGGGTGAGCTCTGGGGCCAACGTCCTGACTTTC.

In its sample, this clonotype was seen a few times. The gene calls are TRBV6-5 and TRBJ2-7, with 9 bases fitting TRBD2. Germline CDR1 reads MNHEY; CDR2 reads SVGAGI. The CDR3 is 15 residues long. Losses at the gene ends were 2 bases for V and 2 bases for J; bases not matched to a gene: 4. The CDR3 nucleotides read TGTGCCAGCAGTTACAGCGGGAGGCCCGCCTACGAGCAGTACTTC. Protein product: CASSYSGRPAYEQYF.

The chain is built from TRBV6-5 and TRBJ1-2; D gene ambiguous. This CDR3 has 13 residues. V was pared by 0 bases and J by 8 bases, with 10 bases between. Germline lookup yields CDR1 MNHEY and CDR2 SVGAGI. CDR3 in DNA: TGTGCCAGCAGTTACTCGTGGGGAAGCGGCTACACCTTC. Protein product: CASSYSWGSGYTF.

This clonotype has just one count. This may stem from a read error, because a much larger clone lies one nucleotide away. The V and J genes are TRBV20-1 and TRBJ2-7; 7 bases match TRBD1. Looked up from germline, CDR1 is DFQATT and CDR2 is SNEGSKA (reference sequence). This CDR3 is 16 amino acids long. In DNA, the CDR3 is TGCTGTGCTAGAGATCCTAACAGGGGCAGCTCCTACGAGCAGTACTTC. Translating it yields CCARDPNRGSSYEQYF.

V gene TRBV5-1 combines with J gene TRBJ2-7, with 11 bases identical to TRBD2. The CDR3 totals 15 residues. CDR1 and CDR2 (germline): SGHRS, YFSETQ. After removal of 2 bases from V and 3 bases from J, the junction contained 4 bases not matched to a gene. DNA for the CDR3: TGCGCCAGCAGCTTACTAGCGGGAGTCCTCTACGAGCAGTACTTC. Translation: CASSLLAGVLYEQYF.

V and J are TRBV20-1 and TRBJ2-7; D may be TRBD2 (6 bases). Germline CDR1 DFQATT, CDR2 SNEGSKA (reference sequence). The CDR3 length is 13 residues. V lost 3 bases and J 3 bases, leaving 12 bases between the germline ends. The DNA for the CDR3 is TGCAGTGCTAGGGCTAGCGTGTACTACGAGCAGTACTTC. It encodes CSARASVYYEQYF.

This clonotype was observed at least ten times. This chain uses TRBV29-1 with TRBJ2-1; D gene ambiguous. CDR1 SQVTM and CDR2 ANQGSEA come from the germline V gene. CDR3 size: 15 residues. Trimming removed 2 bases at V and 5 bases at J, with 16 bases between. The CDR3 protein is CSVEIGLLLNNEQFF. CDR3 nucleotides: TGCAGCGTTGAAATAGGCTTACTACTAAACAATGAGCAGTTCTTC.

CDR3: CASSLGDRDVTEAFF. CDR3 nucleotides: TGTGCCAGCAGCTTAGGGGACAGGGACGTCACTGAAGCTTTCTTT. This chain connects TRBV7-2 to TRBJ1-1; TRBD1 agrees at 9 bases. Looked up from germline, CDR1 is SGHTA and CDR2 is FQGNSA. The CDR3 spans 15 residues. Germline trimming cut 1 base from V and 4 bases from J; bases unmatched to any gene: 4.

The chain has TRBV18 and TRBJ2-1; TRBD1 might be the D (5 bases). Germline V CDR1 and CDR2: KGHSH, LQKENI. The CDR3 loop spans 15 amino acids. V dropped 0 bases and J dropped 6 bases, with 12 bases sitting between them. CDR3 sequence (DNA): TGTGCCAGCTCACCACCGGACAAATCGCCCAATGAGCAGTTCTTC. It yields the protein CASSPPDKSPNEQFF.

This clonotype was seen ten or more times. The genes are TRBV20-1 and TRBJ2-5; 10 positions agree with TRBD1. The ends lost 6 bases at V and 2 bases at J; junction bases unmatched: 3. CDR1 and CDR2 from the germline V gene are DFQATT and SNEGSKA (reference sequence). CDR3 length equals 13 residues. CDR3 in DNA: TGCAGTGCCCAGGGACAGGGGCAAGAGACCCAGTACTTC. It specifies CSAQGQGQETQYF.

The V gene is TRBV18, the J gene TRBJ1-1; D call uncertain. The CDR3 spans 14 residues. The germline V gene encodes CDR1 KGHSH and CDR2 LQKENI. Trimming took off 2 bases at V and 4 bases at J, with 11 bases between the two ends. The CDR3 protein is CASSPSGDSTEAFF. The CDR3 coding sequence is TGTGCCAGCTCACCATCCGGGGATAGCACTGAAGCTTTCTTT. Full variable domain (rest looked up from reference TRBV18 and TRBJ1-1): NAGVMQNPRHLVRRRGQEARLRCSPMKGHSHVYWYRQLPEEGLKFMVYLQKENIIDESGMPKERFSAEFPKEGPSILRIQQVVRGDSAAYFCASSPSGDSTEAFFGQGTRLTVV.

This clonotype was observed a handful of times. The rearrangement uses TRBV5-1 and TRBJ2-7, with D tentatively TRBD2 (5 bases). V lost 4 bases to trimming and J lost 5 bases, with 7 bases between them. CDR1 and CDR2 (germline): SGHRS, YFSETQ. The CDR3 has 11 residues. CDR3 sequence reads: CASSGADEQYF. The CDR3 DNA reads TGCGCCAGCAGCGGAGCGGACGAGCAGTACTTC.

This clonotype was observed a handful of times. The CDR3 DNA reads as TGTGCCACCAGCAGAGATCCAGAAGCTAGCACAGATACGCAGTATTTT. Its protein is CATSRDPEASTDTQYF. The chain combines TRBV15 with TRBJ2-3; D gene ambiguous. The CDR3 totals 16 residues. Germline values: CDR1 LNHNV, CDR2 YYDKDF (reference sequence). V was pared by 0 bases and J by 0 bases, with 10 bases between.

This CDR3 reads CASSLMGLDTGELFF. The CDR3 DNA follows: TGTGCCAGCAGTTTGATGGGACTGGACACCGGGGAGCTGTTTTTT. This chain uses TRBV6-5 with TRBJ2-2, with a weak D call TRBD2 (6 bases). Germline CDR1 reads MNHEY; CDR2 reads SVGAGI. V lost 4 bases and J lost 3, with 12 bases in between. CDR3 size: 15 residues.

This clonotype was counted a few times. The J gene is TRBJ2-1, the V gene TRBV20-1; 12 bases map to TRBD2. V was pared by 0 bases and J by 15 bases, with 9 bases of the junction left unmatched. Germline V gene data show CDR1 as DFQATT and CDR2 as SNEGSKA (reference sequence). The CDR3 contains 14 residues. The CDR3 DNA sequence: TGCAGTGCTAGAGAGCCTAGCGGGAGGGCCACCATGTTCTTC. It yields the protein CSAREPSGRATMFF.

This clonotype was detected many times. The chain joins TRBV29-1 to TRBJ1-2; tentative D call: TRBD1 (5 bases). The length of the CDR3 is 14 residues. Germline CDR1 reads SQVTM; CDR2 reads ANQGSEA. Trimming shortened V by 3 bases and J by 2 bases, and 13 bases separated the two germline ends. The CDR3 spells CSVDFSWDNYGYTF. CDR3 DNA: TGCAGCGTTGACTTCTCCTGGGACAACTATGGCTACACCTTC.

Only a few counts were recorded for this clonotype. V usage is TRBV20-1 and J usage is TRBJ1-3, with TRBD1 identical over 11 bases. The trim removed 5 bases at V and 2 bases at J, leaving 5 bases unmatched. The CDR3 runs 15 residues. In germline, CDR1 is DFQATT, CDR2 SNEGSKA (reference sequence). CDR3: CSALPGQGAGNTIYF. The CDR3 bases are TGCAGTGCTCTTCCGGGACAGGGGGCTGGAAACACCATATATTTT.

Many counts were recorded for this clonotype. The chain joins TRBV5-1 to TRBJ2-7, with TRBD1 matching 7 bases. V trimming: 2 bases; J trimming: 2 bases; junction bases outside the gene matches: 10. This CDR3 has 16 residues. CDR1 SGHRS and CDR2 YFSETQ come from the germline V gene. The CDR3 spells CASSFGVGGAPYEQYF. The CDR3 DNA reads as TGCGCCAGCAGCTTCGGTGTAGGGGGCGCGCCCTACGAGCAGTACTTC. The full variable domain, rest sourced from reference TRBV5-1 and TRBJ2-7, is KAGVTQTPRYLIKTRGQQVTLSCSPISGHRSVSWYQQTPGQGLQFLFEYFSETQRNKGNFPGRFSGRQFSNSRSEMNVSTLELGDSALYLCASSFGVGGAPYEQYFGPGTRLTVT.

This clonotype was seen more than once but under ten times. The rearrangement uses TRBV27 and TRBJ2-3; D not certain. CDR3 size: 14 residues. Germline V gene sequence: CDR1 MNHEY, CDR2 SMNVEV (reference sequence). The germline V and J ends were trimmed by 3 bases and 4 bases, with 11 bases remaining between them. The CDR3 region is CASSFSLQPDTQYF. As DNA, the CDR3 is TGTGCCAGCAGTTTTTCGCTACAGCCAGATACGCAGTATTTT.

This chain uses TRBV5-1 with TRBJ1-4; tentatively, D is TRBD1 (5 bases). The CDR3 is 15 residues long. Trimming pared 4 bases from V and 7 bases from J, leaving 17 bases between. Germline-derived CDR1 and CDR2 are SGHRS and YFSETQ. CDR3 region: CASSPGQGRREKLFF. CDR3 nucleotides: TGCGCCAGCAGCCCGGGGCAGGGAAGACGTGAAAAACTGTTTTTT.